The rows below give T cell receptor beta chains drawn from one sample of a study of shared clonotypes between healthy human individuals. Profiled with immunoSEQ multiplex PCR; TCRdb holds only in-frame clones, not every one. The sample lists about 680,000 clones, around three quarters occurring once. What was sequenced was memory CD4+ T cells sorted from blood. The receptors shown here come from a young woman in good health. The CDR3 runs from the conserved cysteine through the conserved F or W. A D gene is named only where the DNA matches it firmly. Some rows have no size entry. The others give once, few or many, or a class for an expanded clone.

>TRBV6-1|TRBD1|TRBJ2-1|.
CASSPRDSDNEQFF
TGTGCCAGCAGTCCCCGGGACAGCGACAATGAGCAGTTCTTC
>TRBV28|TRBD1|TRBJ1-4|.
CASSSQGGTNEKLFF
TGTGCCAGCAGTTCCCAGGGGGGAACTAATGAAAAACTGTTTTTT
>TRBV6-5|.|TRBJ1-2|.
CASSYGQGASGYTF
TGTGCCAGCAGTTACGGCCAGGGCGCCTCTGGCTACACCTTC
>TRBV18|TRBD2|TRBJ2-1|.
CASSPRLADYNEQFF
TGTGCCAGCTCACCCCGACTAGCGGATTACAATGAGCAGTTCTTC
>TRBV7-8|TRBD1|TRBJ2-2|.
CASSFGQGDTGELFF
TGTGCCAGCAGCTTCGGACAGGGCGACACCGGGGAGCTGTTTTTT
>TRBV4-2|TRBD1|TRBJ2-3|.
CASSQKGQGGTDTQYF
TGTGCCAGCAGCCAAAAGGGACAGGGGGGGACAGATACGCAGTATTTT
>TRBV15|.|TRBJ2-5|.
CATSSGRATQYF
TGTGCCACCAGCAGTGGCCGGGCGACCCAGTACTTC
>TRBV5-6|.|TRBJ2-5|few
CASSLAQVSGTQYF
TGTGCCAGCAGCTTAGCACAGGTCAGCGGGACCCAGTACTTC
>TRBV28|.|TRBJ1-5|.
CASRNSNQPQHF
TGTGCCAGCCGAAATAGCAATCAGCCCCAGCATTTT
>TRBV4-1|.|TRBJ1-1|.
CASSPSSTNTEAFF
TGCGCCAGCAGCCCGTCCAGTACGAACACTGAAGCTTTCTTT
>TRBV10-3|TRBD2|TRBJ2-1|.
CAISDLGLADYNEQFF
TGTGCCATCAGTGATTTGGGACTAGCAGACTACAATGAGCAGTTCTTC
>TRBV28|TRBD1|TRBJ2-7|.
CASSDRQGALREQYF
TGTGCCAGCAGTGATCGACAGGGGGCGCTTCGCGAGCAGTACTTC
>TRBV6-1|.|TRBJ1-1|.
CASIQGGTGGTEAFF
TGTGCCAGCATCCAGGGTGGGACTGGGGGCACTGAAGCTTTCTTT